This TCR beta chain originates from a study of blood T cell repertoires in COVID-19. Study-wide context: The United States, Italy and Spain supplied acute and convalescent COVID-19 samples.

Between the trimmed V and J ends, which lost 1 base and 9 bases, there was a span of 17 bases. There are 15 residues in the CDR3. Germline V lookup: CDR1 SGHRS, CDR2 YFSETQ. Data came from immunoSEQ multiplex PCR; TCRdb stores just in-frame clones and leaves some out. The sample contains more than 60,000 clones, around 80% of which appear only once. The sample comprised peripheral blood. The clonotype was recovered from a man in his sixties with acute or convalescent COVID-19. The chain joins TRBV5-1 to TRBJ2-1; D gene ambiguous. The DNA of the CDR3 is TGCGCCAGCAGCTTGATGACTGTTCAAGGCGGTGAGCAGTTCTTC. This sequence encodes CASSLMTVQGGEQFF.